A selection of T cell receptor beta chains follows, all from one sample in a study of somatic mutations in cytotoxic T cells in rheumatoid arthritis. Repertoires were generated with immunoSEQ multiplex PCR, while TCRdb's copy carries only in-frame clones and drops some. The sample has 9,000 or so clones, more than 70% seen once. Source material: CD8+ T cells sorted from blood. Every receptor here comes from an adult with rheumatoid arthritis. Each CDR3 is given with its conserved first and last residue. Each record gives: V gene, clone size, CDR3 protein. The size entry is marked missing in some rows and otherwise reads once, few, many or a size class.

TRBV27 | NA | CASSLFLGGELFF
TRBV15 | NA | CATSRQGANYGYTF
TRBV5-6 | NA | CASSLGAGQETQYF
TRBV7-9 | NA | CASSLPLGGGNYGYTF
TRBV7-6 | once | CASSSSYTGELFF
TRBV19 | few | CASVWQDTQYF
TRBV28 | NA | CASSFDGYYGYTF
TRBV30 | NA | CAWSEDLGNEQFF
TRBV28 | once | CASSQLAYTYEQYF
TRBV29-1 | NA | CSVVAAGERWGGELFF
TRBV2 | NA | CASSEGGFYTEAFF
TRBV7-9 | NA | CASSQDSYEQYF